This T cell receptor (beta chain) was found in a study of shared clonotypes between healthy human individuals. A single count supports this clone. The method was immunoSEQ multiplex PCR; TCRdb's version includes in-frame clones alone and lacks a portion of them. The table has over 850,000 clones, 75% to 80% seen once. This CDR3 has 15 amino acids. Germline loops: CDR1 SGHVS, CDR2 FQNEAQ. Trimming took 2 bases from V and 3 from J, leaving 13 bases between them. The gene calls are TRBV7-8 and TRBJ1-1; no clear D gene. The source is a man aged 18 to 35 in good health. Some clones in this sample may be carry-over from other donors' samples. The sequenced sample was memory CD4+ T cells from PBMCs. Subset given: CD45RA-negative fraction. The CDR3 nucleotides read TGTGCCAGCAGCTTACTAAGGTATCTGGACACTGAAGCTTTCTTT. Its protein product is CASSLLRYLDTEAFF.